Presented here are 15 T cell receptor beta chains from one specimen sequenced in a study of blood T cell repertoires in COVID-19. This table comes from immunoSEQ multiplex PCR, and its TCRdb copy is limited to in-frame clones, with some not included. The sample shows some 150,000 clones, about four fifths of them seen only once. Specimen: peripheral blood. These TCRs come from a human donor with acute or convalescent COVID-19. The donor label of this sample is uncertain.

The chain employs TRBV19 and TRBJ1-5, with D tentatively TRBD1 (6 bases). The CDR3 runs to 12 residues. V lost 9 bases and J 5 bases, leaving 11 bases between the germline ends. The germline gives CDR1 LNHDA, CDR2 SQIVND (reference sequence). The CDR3 reads CASRDTYQPQHF. Written as DNA, the CDR3 is TGTGCCAGCCGGGACACTTATCAGCCCCAGCATTTT.

This clone occurred a few times. This chain joins TRBV9 and TRBJ1-3; the D gene is possibly TRBD1 (6 bases). The length of the CDR3 is 17 residues. Deletions cut 4 bases from V and 4 bases from J, with 21 bases between. Germline values: CDR1 SGDLS, CDR2 YYNGEE. The CDR3, as DNA: TGTGCCAGCAGCCCGCATGGAGAGGGGGTTTCGGGAAACACCATATATTTT. Protein product: CASSPHGEGVSGNTIYF.

This clone was seen a few times. CDR3 loop: CAAGGSADTQYF. Here the CDR3 DNA reads TGTGCCGCAGGGGGTAGTGCAGATACGCAGTATTTT. V gene TRBV24-1 combines with J gene TRBJ2-3; 7 bases line up with TRBD1. Trimming took 12 bases from V and 4 from J; bases not matched to a gene: 6. Looked up from germline, CDR1 is KGHDR and CDR2 is SFDVKD. The CDR3 contains 12 residues.

The CDR3 DNA is TGTGCCAGCAGCCCCGGAACCATGACAGGACCCTTTTTAAAAGTCCGCTACACCTTC. Its protein product is CASSPGTMTGPFLKVRYTF. V gene TRBV5-5 combines with J gene TRBJ1-2, with a tentative D call TRBD1 (6 bases). Germline V CDR1 and CDR2: SGHKS, YYEKEE (reference sequence). V gave up 4 bases and J gave up 9 bases, with 34 bases separating them. This CDR3 spans 19 amino acids. Looking up the rest from reference TRBV5-5 and TRBJ1-2 gives the full variable domain: DAGVTQSPTHLIKTRGQQVTLRCSPISGHKSVSWYQQVLGQGPQFIFQYYEKEERGRGNFPDRFSARQFPNYSSELNVNALLLGDSALYLCASSPGTMTGPFLKVRYTFGSGTRLTVV.

CDR3 in DNA: TGTGCCAGCAGCGGTTGGCGAGCGGGGGAAGATACGCAGTATTTT. Its protein product is CASSGWRAGEDTQYF. The V call is TRBV11-2, the J call TRBJ2-3; 8 bases agree with TRBD2. This CDR3 has 15 residues. Germline values: CDR1 SGHAT, CDR2 FQNNGV. Trimming removed 5 bases from V and 5 bases from J; junction bases left unmatched: 9.

This clone was counted between two and nine times. The chain recombines TRBV7-9 with TRBJ1-2; TRBD1 aligns across 7 bases. The CDR3 is 14 residues long. Germline V gene sequence: CDR1 SEHNR, CDR2 FQNEAQ (reference sequence). The V segment lost 4 bases and the J segment 4 bases; nucleotides outside the gene matches: 6. The chain's CDR3 is CASSSTGTSYGYTF. For the CDR3, the DNA is TGTGCCAGCAGCTCGACAGGGACGAGCTATGGCTACACCTTC.

The chain couples TRBV2 to TRBJ1-1, with D perhaps matching TRBD1 (6 bases). Trimming took 6 bases from V and 11 from J, leaving 13 bases between them. Looked up from germline, CDR1 is SNHLY and CDR2 is FYNNEI. This CDR3 has 11 residues. CDR3 DNA: TGTGCCAGCAGGCAAGGGGGTAGGGCTTTCTTT. Its protein product is CASRQGGRAFF.

This clone was picked up a small number of times. This sequence joins TRBV18 and TRBJ1-1; 12 bases are shared with TRBD1. The germline gives CDR1 KGHSH, CDR2 LQKENI. CDR3 length equals 17 residues. V was clipped by 3 bases and J by 3 bases; unmatched bases: 8. Here the CDR3 reads CASSPTGTGGKYTEAFF. The CDR3 DNA sequence: TGTGCCAGCTCACCTACCGGGACAGGGGGCAAGTACACTGAAGCTTTCTTT.

This clone was observed a few times. V usage is TRBV14 and J usage is TRBJ2-5, with 7 bases matching TRBD2. The CDR3 covers 15 residues. In germline, CDR1 is SGHDN, CDR2 FVKESK. Unmatched junction bases numbered 8, after V lost 2 bases and J lost 5 bases. CDR3 in amino acids: CASSQTTVGRETQYF. The CDR3 region has the DNA TGTGCCAGCAGCCAAACTACAGTCGGGAGGGAGACCCAGTACTTC.

This sequence joins TRBV5-1 and TRBJ2-1, with 8 nucleotides matching TRBD1. J was trimmed by 3 bases and V by 2 bases; bases with no gene match: 4. The germline CDR1 and CDR2 sequences are SGHRS and YFSETQ. The CDR3 length is 15 residues. The CDR3 bases are TGCGCCAGCAGCTTACAGGGGGACCGCTACAATGAGCAGTTCTTC. It specifies CASSLQGDRYNEQFF.

The CDR3 sequence: CASSYSDGGNGYTF. The CDR3 DNA reads as TGTGCCAGCAGTTATTCGGACGGGGGGAATGGCTACACCTTC. The chain carries TRBV6-6 and TRBJ1-2, with D maybe TRBD1 (5 bases). The CDR3 contains 14 residues. Germline assignment: CDR1 MNHNY and CDR2 SVGAGI (reference sequence). With 3 bases removed from V and 6 bases from J, the gap between germline ends came to 14 bases.

V gene TRBV7-8 combines with J gene TRBJ2-1; no clear D. Per the germline V gene, CDR1 is SGHVS and CDR2 is FQNEAQ. The V end lost 1 base, the J end lost 9 bases, and 4 bases lay between the germline ends. The CDR3 runs 11 residues. For the CDR3, the DNA is TGTGCCAGCAGCTTAGGCGGTGAGCAGTTCTTC. It codes for CASSLGGEQFF.

V is TRBV12-3 or TRBV12-4 and J is TRBJ2-1, with 8 positions matching TRBD2. J was trimmed by 12 bases and V by 7 bases; bases with no gene match: 11. The CDR3 is made up of 13 amino acids. In nucleotides, the CDR3 is TGTGCCAGCATTCTTGACCCGGGGGGGTGGCAGTTCTTC. Translating gives CASILDPGGWQFF.

This clone was seen a handful of times. Within the sample, other DNA sequences also encode this same CDR3. CDR3 sequence (DNA): TGTGCCAGCAGGGACAGGGTGGGTTCACCCCTCCACTTT. It translates to CASRDRVGSPLHF. V and J are TRBV6-5 and TRBJ1-6; 8 bases match TRBD1. The germline gives CDR1 MNHEY, CDR2 SVGAGI. Trimming cost V 6 bases and J 9 bases; bases outside gene matches: 4. The CDR3 runs to 13 residues.

The J gene is TRBJ2-2, the V gene TRBV3-1 (or the pseudogene TRBV3-2); no reliable D call. From germline, CDR1 is LGHDT and CDR2 YNNKEL (reference sequence). Trimming pared 0 bases from V and 4 bases from J, leaving 6 bases between. The CDR3 runs 14 residues. The CDR3 here is CASSQDTGTGELFF. As DNA, the CDR3 is TGTGCCAGCAGCCAAGATACGGGCACCGGGGAGCTGTTTTTT.